The clone carrying this T cell receptor beta chain was seen more than once but under ten times. The antigen is not known. Sorting based on CD45RO/CCR7/CD25/CD127/CD95/CD27 separated CD4+ naive, central memory, regulatory and stem cell-like memory cells. The sample belongs to a study of beta chain features in type 1 diabetes. Study summary: Age, gender and cell yields were alike across patients and healthy donors. Study-wide points: Possibly, sequencing cDNA over-represented cells that had high TCR expression levels. Naive, central memory and Treg TCRB repertoires seemed to resemble each other more closely in patients than they did in healthy donors.

Isolated RNA was reverse transcribed in full, so expressed TCRB transcripts were sequenced. Repertoires were generated with immunoSEQ multiplex PCR, while TCRdb's copy carries only in-frame clones and drops some. Here the sample spans fewer than 350,000 clones, about 20% being singletons. Germline CDR1 is SGHKS and CDR2 is YYEKEE (reference sequence). The V end lost 3 bases, the J end lost 1 base, and 10 bases lay between the germline ends. The CDR3 covers 14 residues. The chain is built from TRBV5-5 and TRBJ2-5, with no clear D. The sequencing sample was made of naive CD4+ T cells from blood. This TCR was recovered from a woman between 18 and 29 years old in good health. The DNA of the CDR3 is TGTGCCAGCAGCTGGAAGACAATCCAAGAGACCCAGTACTTC. Residues: CASSWKTIQETQYF.